A selection of T cell receptor beta chains follows, all from one sample in a study of T cell repertoires in cytomegalovirus infection. Antigen specificity for these receptors is unknown. TCRdb used MiXCR to reprocess the reads, holding one entry per CDR3 protein. The repertoire consists of 450,000 to 600,000 distinct CDR3 sequences, with roughly 42% occurring once and the leading ten covering around 45%. This specimen consisted of cultured PBMCs, obtained from culture after CMV antigen stimulation. The receptor set was obtained from a human donor in good health (CMV status not recorded). Some clones in this sample may be carry-over from other donors' samples. The CDR3 runs from the conserved cysteine through the conserved F or W.

TRBJ1-1,TRBV12-3/TRBV12-4,CASRGTGPTEAFF
TRBJ2-5,TRBV15,CATSRDPGVETQYF
TRBJ2-7,TRBV4-1,CASSQDLLLYRGYEQYF
TRBJ2-1,TRBV19,CASSSSPSGEQFF
TRBJ2-3,TRBV10-3,CATGGGDSDTQYF
TRBJ1-4,TRBV7-9,CASSARQAFNEKLFF
TRBJ2-1,TRBV11-3,CASSRDSATYEQFF
TRBJ1-5,TRBV6-1,CASRRTASSNQPQHF
TRBJ2-3,TRBV7-2,CASSFRASAGTDTQYF
TRBJ1-2,TRBV7-2,CASSLRNYGYTF
TRBJ2-7,TRBV28,CASSVSPSGTFYEQYF
TRBJ2-1,TRBV15,CATSTRPEGDEQFF
TRBJ2-5,TRBV5-1,CASSLIGTGEETQYF
TRBJ2-3,TRBV7-9,CASTLQGGADTQYF
TRBJ1-2,TRBV12-3/TRBV12-4,CASSFGVDGYTF
TRBJ2-7,TRBV7-3,CASSVKTSGGYEQYF
TRBJ2-1,TRBV7-2,CASSFGGAGYNEQFF
TRBJ1-2,TRBV4-2,CASSPEGQGELPYGYTF
TRBJ2-3,TRBV7-8,CASRITGGDEDTQYF
TRBJ2-1,TRBV12-3/TRBV12-4,CASSTQGGAGGHEQFF
TRBJ2-3,TRBV5-1,CASSPFSGGAADTQYF
TRBJ2-5,TRBV7-7,CASSLSGGGEETQYF
TRBJ2-1,TRBV7-2,CASSLVAGAGWVGNEQFF
TRBJ2-2,TRBV28,CASSLRVGELFF
TRBJ1-6,TRBV7-6,CASSSNAGPSPLHF
TRBJ1-6,TRBV7-6,CASSPDGNNSPLHF
TRBJ1-1,TRBV6-1,CASSEMGFQNTEAFF
TRBJ2-5,TRBV24-1,CATSDRHQGSEETQYF
TRBJ2-1,TRBV23-1,CASSQRGQYESYNEQFF
TRBJ2-7,TRBV4-1,CASSQVATGTGGEGTGGEQYF
TRBJ2-7,TRBV7-2,CASSSLVTDWSHEQYF
TRBJ1-1,TRBV20-1,CSAPMTEAFF
TRBJ2-7,TRBV7-2,CASSLFPGTGVSYEQYF
TRBJ2-7,TRBV11-2,CASSLRPDYEQYF
TRBJ1-2,TRBV18,CASSPPSGSNTF
TRBJ2-5,TRBV5-6,CASSPVGRETQYF
TRBJ2-1,TRBV19,CASTESSYNEQFF
TRBJ2-2,TRBV12-3/TRBV12-4,CASSFGTGPNTGELFF
TRBJ2-3,TRBV7-2,CASSPEGPSTDTQYF
TRBJ2-7,TRBV14,CASSQEGYGGPTYEQYF
TRBJ2-1,TRBV20-1,CSARLMGNEQFF
TRBJ2-2,TRBV12-3/TRBV12-4,CASSLDPGRVTRTGELFF
TRBJ2-2,TRBV15,CATSRLGFTGELFF
TRBJ2-3,TRBV20-1,CSAPGKGATDTQYF
TRBJ2-5,TRBV7-6,CASSFSGGALETQYF
TRBJ2-7,TRBV7-2,CASSLVKGTYEQYF